This is a list of T cell receptor beta chains from one sample in a study of radiotherapy plus CTLA-4 blockade in lung cancer. Produced via immunoSEQ multiplex PCR; TCRdb's table is partial and in-frame only. Counted here are about 98,000 clones, approximately 78% occurring once; the ten biggest clones make up roughly 3.5%. The specimen comprised peripheral blood, sampled from a patient treated with radiotherapy plus ipilimumab. The source is a human donor with non-small cell lung cancer who had a partial response to radiotherapy plus ipilimumab. Both conserved end residues are part of each CDR3. D genes are given only for firm matches. Size tells how often a clone was seen (once, few, many) or the class of an expanded clone, and some rows leave it out.

TRBD2 once TRBJ2-1 TRBV10-2 CASSESGLAGYNEQFF TGCGCCAGCAGTGAGTCTGGACTAGCGGGATACAATGAGCAGTTCTTC
TRBD1 . TRBJ1-5 TRBV11-2 CASSPSGGDQPQHF TGTGCCAGCAGCCCCTCAGGGGGCGATCAGCCCCAGCATTTT
. . TRBJ2-1 TRBV18 CASSQSTSRDNEQFF TGTGCCAGCTCACAATCGACTAGTAGAGACAATGAGCAGTTCTTC
TRBD1 . TRBJ1-1 TRBV5-1 CASRPRQGGMNTEAFF TGCGCCAGCAGACCTAGACAGGGCGGGATGAACACTGAAGCTTTCTTT
. . TRBJ1-1 TRBV5-1 CASSLEQGIAEAFF TGCGCCAGCAGCTTGGAGCAGGGGATCGCTGAAGCTTTCTTT
TRBD2 . TRBJ2-1 TRBV27 CASSTQVAGVTEQFF TGTGCCAGCAGTACACAAGTTGCGGGAGTCACTGAGCAGTTCTTC
TRBD2 . TRBJ2-3 TRBV7-2 CASSSGLAGGRTDTQYF TGTGCCAGCAGCTCGGGACTAGCGGGGGGACGCACAGATACGCAGTATTTT
TRBD1 . TRBJ2-1 TRBV11-3 CASSHKGALSYNEQFF TGTGCCAGCAGCCACAAGGGGGCGCTTTCCTACAATGAGCAGTTCTTC
TRBD1 . TRBJ2-1 TRBV2 CASTRDRDYNEQFF TGTGCCAGCACAAGGGACAGGGATTACAATGAGCAGTTCTTC
TRBD2 . TRBJ2-1 TRBV7-3 CASSSALAGGNEQFF TGTGCCAGCAGCTCGGCGCTAGCGGGGGGGAATGAGCAGTTCTTC
TRBD1 . TRBJ1-2 TRBV6-1 CASRQGGVEGYTF TGTGCCAGCCGTCAAGGGGGCGTGGAGGGCTACACCTTC
TRBD2 . TRBJ2-3 TRBV9 CASSVLGGASPTDTQYF TGTGCCAGCAGCGTACTCGGGGGGGCATCGCCCACAGATACGCAGTATTTT
. . TRBJ1-5 TRBV9 CASSVEPTGHNQPQHF TGTGCCAGCAGCGTAGAACCCACAGGTCACAATCAGCCCCAGCATTTT
TRBD2 few TRBJ2-7 TRBV4-1 CASSQDPSGIGGYEQYF TGCGCCAGCAGCCAAGACCCTAGCGGGATAGGGGGCTACGAGCAGTACTTC
. . TRBJ1-1 TRBV7-9 CASSFSGTEAFF TGTGCCAGCAGCTTCTCGGGCACTGAAGCTTTCTTT
. . TRBJ1-1 TRBV29-1 CSAGGTTEAFF TGCAGCGCCGGTGGGACTACTGAAGCTTTCTTT
. . TRBJ2-7 TRBV2 CASGPGASLEIYEQYF TGTGCCAGCGGTCCAGGGGCGTCCCTTGAGATTTACGAGCAGTACTTC
. once TRBJ2-1 TRBV9 CASSVVSSYNEQFF TGTGCCAGCAGCGTAGTTAGCTCCTACAATGAGCAGTTCTTC
TRBD1 . TRBJ1-5 TRBV30 CAWRGTGVGQPQHF TGTGCCTGGAGGGGGACAGGGGTCGGTCAGCCCCAGCATTTT
TRBD1 . TRBJ1-3 TRBV2 CASSEGAGGSGNTIYF TGTGCCAGCAGTGAAGGAGCAGGGGGCTCTGGAAACACCATATATTTT
TRBD2 . TRBJ2-2 TRBV5-1 CASSLVLAGDTGELFF TGCGCCAGCAGCTTGGTCTTAGCGGGGGACACCGGGGAGCTGTTTTTT
TRBD1 once TRBJ1-6 TRBV28 CASSFPTGGSSPLHF TGTGCCAGCAGTTTTCCGACAGGGGGTAGCTCACCCCTCCACTTT
TRBD2 . TRBJ2-1 TRBV7-2 CASSLGTSAGEQFF TGTGCCAGCAGCTTAGGGACTAGCGCTGGTGAGCAGTTCTTC
TRBD2 . TRBJ2-5 TRBV29-1 CSVEGLTSGQETQYF TGCAGCGTTGAAGGGTTGACTAGCGGACAAGAGACCCAGTACTTC
. once TRBJ2-4 TRBV19 CASSTAQLAKNIQYF TGTGCCAGTAGTACAGCACAGCTAGCCAAAAACATTCAGTACTTC
TRBD2 . TRBJ2-2 TRBV5-1 CASSPAGRLADLTGELFF TGCGCCAGCAGCCCGGCGGGTAGACTAGCGGACCTCACCGGGGAGCTGTTTTTT
. . TRBJ2-2 TRBV2 CASNPARALTTGELFF TGTGCCAGCAACCCCGCCAGGGCCCTAACCACCGGGGAGCTGTTTTTT
. . TRBJ2-7 TRBV6-5 CASRRGGEQTYEQYF TGTGCCAGCAGGAGGGGCGGGGAACAAACCTACGAGCAGTACTTC
TRBD1 . TRBJ2-2 TRBV7-9 CASSLGGGRGTGELFF TGTGCCAGCAGCTTAGGAGGGGGCCGAGGCACCGGGGAGCTGTTTTTT
TRBD2 few TRBJ2-7 TRBV10-3 CAIYKTREGGPSSYEQYF TGTGCCATCTATAAAACCAGGGAGGGAGGGCCCAGCTCCTACGAGCAGTACTTC
. . TRBJ2-5 TRBV28 CASSGPRQGETQYF TGTGCCAGCAGTGGCCCCCGCCAGGGGGAGACCCAGTACTTC
TRBD2 . TRBJ2-1 TRBV7-6 CASSGWTSYDNEQFF TGTGCCAGCAGCGGTTGGACTAGCTATGACAATGAGCAGTTCTTC
TRBD2 . TRBJ2-5 TRBV12-5 CASGPGDSGGRETQYF TGTGCTAGTGGCCCGGGGGACTCGGGAGGGCGAGAGACCCAGTACTTC
. . TRBJ1-1 TRBV2 CASRRDTEAFF TGTGCCAGCAGGCGAGACACTGAAGCTTTCTTT
. . TRBJ1-1 TRBV19 CASSLSRALNTEAFF TGTGCCAGTAGTCTCTCCAGGGCCTTGAACACTGAAGCTTTCTTT
TRBD2 . TRBJ2-7 TRBV2 CASYREGLAGERVTYEQYF TGTGCCAGCTACCGTGAGGGACTAGCGGGAGAGCGGGTCACCTACGAGCAGTACTTC
. . TRBJ2-7 TRBV5-5 CASSREPSSYEQYF TGTGCCAGCAGCCGTGAGCCCTCCTCCTACGAGCAGTACTTC
. . TRBJ2-5 TRBV7-2 CASSPQSGETQYF TGTGCCAGCAGCCCTCAATCAGGGGAGACCCAGTACTTC
TRBD1 . TRBJ2-3 TRBV5-4 CASSSRQGLITDTQYF TGTGCCAGCAGCTCTCGACAGGGGCTTATTACAGATACGCAGTATTTT
TRBD1 . TRBJ2-2 TRBV4-1 CASSRWTGQGNTGELFF TGCGCCAGCAGCCGCTGGACGGGACAGGGGAACACCGGGGAGCTGTTTTTT
TRBD2 once TRBJ2-1 TRBV18 CASTIGSGIYNEQFF TGTGCCAGCACAATAGGTAGCGGGATCTACAATGAGCAGTTCTTC
TRBD1 . TRBJ2-2 TRBV27 CASPPEGTGAPGRLFF TGTGCCAGCCCACCTGAGGGGACAGGGGCTCCCGGTCGGCTGTTTTTT